These 26 T cell receptor beta chains were all obtained from the same sample, sequenced in a study of T cells in Graves' hyperthyroidism and ophthalmopathy (dated by TCRdb to the late 2010s). Library method: multiplex PCR. TCRdb lists the instrument as Illumina HiSeq 2000. Amplification of TCR beta CDR3 regions was carried out from RNA transcripts. The TCR CDR3 was subjected to a first round of RT-PCR using the HTBI primer set and the Qiagen OneStep RT-PCR kit. The public sequencing data were trimmed at Q25 with fastp and processed into clonotypes with MiXCR by TCRdb, which kept only in-frame beta chains. Each record represents a unique CDR3 protein, reported with the most common genes and DNA among its rows. Across this sample there are a few hundred thousand distinct CDR3 sequences, with 15% to 19% seen only once. Just under 8% of the sample lies in the top ten. Sequenced input: blood. The receptor source for this set is a woman aged 18-35 years with Graves' hyperthyroidism.

This clonotype was observed at least ten times. This chain joins TRBV5-1 and TRBJ2-7; D possibly matches TRBD1 or TRBD2 (6 bases each). This CDR3 contains 15 residues. V shed 5 bases and J shed 6 bases, with 21 bases lying between them. Germline values: CDR1 SGHRS, CDR2 YFSETQ. CDR3 in amino acids: CASSDTSGGAFEQYF. CDR3 bases: TGCGCCAGCAGTGATACATCCGGGGGCGCCTTCGAGCAGTACTTC.

At least ten counts were recorded for this clonotype. The gene calls are TRBV5-1 and TRBJ1-2, with D perhaps TRBD1 (5 bases). Trimming shortened V by 0 bases and J by 3 bases, and 12 bases separated the two germline ends. This CDR3 spans 15 amino acids. The germline V gene has CDR1 SGHRS and CDR2 YFSETQ. This CDR3 is CASSLGQGNHYGYTF. CDR3 bases: TGCGCCAGCAGCTTGGGGCAGGGAAATCACTATGGCTACACCTTC.

This clonotype was counted ten times or more. This sequence joins TRBV7-8 and TRBJ2-3, with a weak D call TRBD2 (5 bases). The germline V gene has CDR1 SGHVS and CDR2 FQNEAQ. Trimming cost V 7 bases and J 6 bases, with 20 bases left between them. The CDR3 is made up of 15 amino acids. The CDR3 DNA reads as TGTGCCAGCAATAGAGGAGCGGCCTTGATGGATACGCAGTATTTT. It codes for CASNRGAALMDTQYF.

This clonotype has ten or more counts. The chain is built from TRBV11-2 and TRBJ1-6; 9 bases are shared with TRBD1. The CDR3 runs 14 residues. Germline CDR1 and CDR2: SGHAT and FQNNGV. Trimming took 5 bases from V and 9 from J; bases not matched to a gene: 5. In DNA form, the CDR3 reads TGTGCCAGCAGCCTAACAGGGGGCTCTTCACCCCTCCACTTT. This gives the protein CASSLTGGSSPLHF.

This clonotype was observed at least ten times. The V gene is TRBV19, the J gene TRBJ1-5, with a possible D match to TRBD1 (6 bases). Trimming pared 3 bases from V and 2 bases from J, leaving 14 bases between. The CDR3 is made up of 16 amino acids. Germline values: CDR1 LNHDA, CDR2 SQIVND (reference sequence). CDR3 protein: CASSITGARGNQPQHF. In DNA form, the CDR3 reads TGTGCCAGTAGTATTACGGGGGCCCGCGGCAATCAGCCCCAGCATTTT.

The V call is TRBV24-1, the J call TRBJ2-1; 15 bases are shared with TRBD2. Germline-derived CDR1 and CDR2 are KGHDR and SFDVKD. This CDR3 is 15 amino acids long. With V trimmed by 4 bases and J by 9 bases, 3 bases remained unmatched. The CDR3 bases are TGTGCCACCAGTGAAGTGGGACTAGCGGGAGGTGAGCAGTTCTTC. Residues: CATSEVGLAGGEQFF.

This clonotype was detected ten times or more. The chain is built from TRBV7-8 and TRBJ2-5; 8 bases are a match to TRBD2. Germline CDR1 and CDR2: SGHVS and FQNEAQ. J was trimmed by 0 bases and V by 1 base; bases with no gene match: 1. This CDR3 has 15 residues. CDR3: CASSLGSGDQETQYF. CDR3 in DNA: TGTGCCAGCAGCTTAGGTAGCGGGGACCAAGAGACCCAGTACTTC.

This clonotype was found a few times. The V and J genes are TRBV7-9 and TRBJ2-2; D is unclear. This CDR3 is built from 14 residues. V lost 3 bases, J lost 7 bases, and 12 bases lay in between. Germline CDR1 is SEHNR and CDR2 is FQNEAQ (reference sequence). The DNA for the CDR3 is TGTGCCAGCAGCTTGGTAGGGAACGGCGGGGAGCTGTTTTTT. Translation: CASSLVGNGGELFF.

The chain joins TRBV6-1 to TRBJ2-7, with D possibly matching TRBD1 (7 bases). The V and J ends lost 2 bases and 1 base respectively, with 12 bases between them. Germline-derived CDR1 and CDR2 are MNHNS and SASEGT. The CDR3 has 15 amino acids. The CDR3 spells CASSEWQGGSYEQYF. As DNA, the CDR3 is TGTGCCAGCAGTGAATGGCAGGGGGGTTCCTACGAGCAGTACTTC.

The sample holds many counts of this clonotype. This chain connects TRBV27 to TRBJ1-5; possibly TRBD1 for D (5 bases). Germline V gene data show CDR1 as MNHEY and CDR2 as SMNVEV (reference sequence). Trimming removed 0 bases from V and 7 bases from J, with 13 bases in between. The CDR3 loop spans 15 amino acids. This CDR3 reads CASSLSGRVGQPQHF. The CDR3 nucleotides are TGTGCCAGCAGTTTATCGGGCAGGGTGGGCCAGCCCCAGCATTTT.

In its sample, this clonotype was seen many times. The chain joins TRBV12-5 to TRBJ2-2; 15 bases align to TRBD2. CDR1 and CDR2 from the germline V gene are LGHNT and FRNRAP. With V trimmed by 6 bases and J by 2 bases, 13 bases remained unmatched. The CDR3 spans 20 residues. CDR3 in DNA: TGTGCTAGTGGACTTACGACGGGACTAGCGGGGGGCCGAAACACCGGGGAGCTGTTTTTT. The encoded protein is CASGLTTGLAGGRNTGELFF.

The table lists this clonotype with a few counts. The chain joins TRBV9 to TRBJ1-4, with 9 nucleotides matching TRBD1. The trim removed 3 bases at V and 7 bases at J, leaving 10 bases unmatched. Germline lookup yields CDR1 SGDLS and CDR2 YYNGEE. CDR3 length equals 16 residues. CDR3 coding DNA: TGTGCCAGCAGCGACCGGGACAGGGTTTGGGGTGAAAAACTGTTTTTT. This translates into CASSDRDRVWGEKLFF.

The V call is TRBV6-5, the J call TRBJ2-2, with 14 positions matching TRBD2. Losses at the gene ends were 0 bases for V and 4 bases for J; bases not matched to a gene: 1. Germline CDR1 MNHEY, CDR2 SVGAGI. This CDR3 is built from 17 residues. This CDR3 is CASSYSGTSGSTGELFF. The CDR3 nucleotides are TGTGCCAGCAGTTACTCCGGGACTAGCGGGAGCACCGGGGAGCTGTTTTTT.

As concerns this clonotype: The junction differs from germline at one of its ends, possibly a read error. The V and J genes are TRBV7-9 and TRBJ2-2; the D is unclear. In germline, CDR1 is SEHNR, CDR2 FQNEAQ (reference sequence). The CDR3 has 14 amino acids. The CDR3 spells CASSLAMMTVELFF. Here the CDR3 DNA reads TGTGCCAGCAGCTTAGCGATGATGACCGTGGAGCTGTTTTTT.

This clonotype was counted many times. This chain connects TRBV28 to TRBJ2-4, with D possibly called TRBD1 or TRBD2 (5 bases each). This CDR3 has 15 residues. Trimming stripped 8 bases from V and 2 bases from J, with 16 bases between. Germline loops: CDR1 MDHEN, CDR2 SYDVKM. This CDR3 reads CASGGTVSTKNIQYF. The DNA for the CDR3 is TGTGCCAGCGGGGGTACAGTCTCCACCAAAAACATTCAGTACTTC.

This clonotype was detected many times. This sequence joins TRBV3-1 and TRBJ2-7, with D perhaps TRBD1 or TRBD2 (5 bases each). V was cut by 3 bases and J by 3 bases, with 18 bases left in between. Per the germline V gene, CDR1 is LGHDT and CDR2 is YNNKEL (reference sequence). The CDR3 contains 16 residues. The CDR3 coding sequence is TGTGCCAGCAGCCACGGAAAGGGGCGAGCGGTCTACGAGCAGTACTTC. This gives the protein CASSHGKGRAVYEQYF.

This chain connects TRBV5-4 to TRBJ2-7; 12 bases line up with TRBD2. This CDR3 has 14 amino acids. The ends lost 1 base at V and 5 bases at J; junction bases unmatched: 1. The germline V gene has CDR1 SGHNT and CDR2 YYREEE (reference sequence). For the CDR3, the DNA is TGTGCCAGCAGCTTGACTAGCGGGGGGAACGAGCAGTACTTC. As protein: CASSLTSGGNEQYF.

This clonotype was counted a few times. The DNA for the CDR3 is TGTGCCAGCAGGCCCAGGGCAGATTCCTACGAGCAGTACTTC. Translation gives CASRPRADSYEQYF. The chain employs TRBV6-1 and TRBJ2-7; possibly TRBD1 for D (5 bases). Trimming cost V 6 bases and J 1 base, with 13 bases left between them. Germline V gene lookup returns CDR1 MNHNS and CDR2 SASEGT. The CDR3 covers 14 residues.

This clonotype was observed many times. The rearrangement links TRBV6-2 or TRBV6-3 to TRBJ2-3; possibly TRBD1 or TRBD2 for D (6 bases each). Germline V gene lookup returns CDR1 MNHEY and CDR2 SVGEGT. V was cut by 0 bases and J by 2 bases, with 9 bases left in between. CDR3 length: 15 residues. CDR3 loop: CASSYSGGLTDTQYF. DNA for the CDR3: TGTGCCAGCAGTTACTCAGGGGGACTCACAGATACGCAGTATTTT.

This clonotype has a count of ten or more. The chain links TRBV12-3 or TRBV12-4 to TRBJ2-2; 7 nucleotides align to TRBD1. The CDR3 length is 14 residues. V lost 6 bases and J lost 4; bases outside the gene matches: 5. The CDR3 coding sequence is TGTGCCAGCAGCCCTAGGACAGGCACCGGGGAGCTGTTTTTT. This sequence encodes CASSPRTGTGELFF.

In this sample, this clonotype turned up many times. The rearrangement joins TRBV6-1 to TRBJ1-4; D call uncertain. Germline CDR1 reads MNHNS; CDR2 reads SASEGT. The CDR3 is 14 residues long. Trimming shortened V by 1 base and J by 8 bases, and 11 bases separated the two germline ends. This CDR3 is CASSEGGVGEKLFF. The CDR3 DNA reads TGTGCCAGCAGTGAAGGGGGAGTAGGGGAAAAACTGTTTTTT.

The chain combines TRBV18 with TRBJ1-1; the D gene is possibly TRBD1 (5 bases). CDR3 size: 14 residues. From germline, CDR1 is KGHSH and CDR2 LQKENI. V was trimmed by 2 bases and J by 1 base, leaving 8 bases between them. The CDR3 DNA sequence: TGTGCCAGCTCACCAAGCAGGGAGAACACTGAAGCTTTCTTT. This translates into CASSPSRENTEAFF. The complete variable domain, with remaining parts taken from reference TRBV18 and TRBJ1-1, reads NAGVMQNPRHLVRRRGQEARLRCSPMKGHSHVYWYRQLPEEGLKFMVYLQKENIIDESGMPKERFSAEFPKEGPSILRIQQVVRGDSAAYFCASSPSRENTEAFFGQGTRLTVV.

This clonotype occurred many times. This chain links TRBV7-6 with TRBJ1-1; 9 bases are shared with TRBD1. The CDR3 is made up of 15 amino acids. Unmatched junction bases numbered 6, after V lost 3 bases and J lost 4 bases. CDR1 and CDR2 (germline): SGHVS, FNYEAQ. CDR3: CASSFTGGEGTEAFF. The CDR3 nucleotides are TGTGCCAGCAGCTTTACAGGGGGCGAGGGCACTGAAGCTTTCTTT.

Details on this clonotype: A single base separates this from a much larger clone, so it may be a read error. Because the CDR3 is missing its conserved closing phenylalanine or tryptophan, this is likely a read error. The chain is built from TRBV27 and TRBJ2-2; 8 bases map to TRBD2. This CDR3 region has 13 residues. Trimming cost V 8 bases and J 4 bases; bases outside gene matches: 3. The germline V gene encodes CDR1 MNHEY and CDR2 SMNVEV (reference sequence). This CDR3 reads CASGTSGTGELFS. In DNA, the CDR3 is TGTGCCAGCGGCACTAGCGGCACCGGGGAGCTGTTTTCT.

The rearrangement joins TRBV10-3 to TRBJ2-7; 7 nucleotides match TRBD2. The J segment lost 7 bases and the V segment lost 5 bases, leaving 14 bases of the junction unmatched. The CDR3 consists of 15 residues. Germline CDR1 reads ENHRY; CDR2 reads SYGVKD. The CDR3: CAISSPRAGSGEQYF. The DNA of the CDR3 is TGTGCCATCAGTTCCCCCCGAGCGGGATCTGGAGAGCAGTACTTC.

This clonotype was picked up a small number of times. The chain couples TRBV19 to TRBJ1-5, with 7 bases matching TRBD1. The length of the CDR3 is 15 residues. J lost 3 bases, V lost 4 bases, and 6 bases had no gene match. Germline loops: CDR1 LNHDA, CDR2 SQIVND (reference sequence). The CDR3 reads CASSTSGTVNQPQHF. CDR3 coding DNA: TGTGCCAGTAGTACCTCCGGGACAGTCAATCAGCCCCAGCATTTT.